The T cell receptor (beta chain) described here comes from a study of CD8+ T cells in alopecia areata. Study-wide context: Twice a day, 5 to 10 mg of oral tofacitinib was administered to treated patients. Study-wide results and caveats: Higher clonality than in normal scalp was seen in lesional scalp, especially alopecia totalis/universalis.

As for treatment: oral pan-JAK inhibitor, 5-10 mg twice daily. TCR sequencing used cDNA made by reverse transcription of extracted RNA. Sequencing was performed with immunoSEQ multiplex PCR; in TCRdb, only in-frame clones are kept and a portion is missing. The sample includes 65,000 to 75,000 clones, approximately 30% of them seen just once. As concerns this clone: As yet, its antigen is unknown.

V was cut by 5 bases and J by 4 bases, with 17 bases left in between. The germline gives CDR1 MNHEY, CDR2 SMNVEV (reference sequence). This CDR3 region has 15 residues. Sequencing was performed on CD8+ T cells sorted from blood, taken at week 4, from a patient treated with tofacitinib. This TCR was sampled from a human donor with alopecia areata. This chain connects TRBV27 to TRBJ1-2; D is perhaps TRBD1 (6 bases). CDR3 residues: CASSQRGETRYGYTF. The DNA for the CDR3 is TGTGCCAGCAGTCAAAGGGGGGAAACGCGCTATGGCTACACCTTC.